This T cell receptor (beta chain) was sequenced for a study of early T cells in non-severe SARS-CoV-2 infection. Study in general: Sequenced material consisted of bulk RNA (from unsorted whole blood), and chains were unpaired. The study's findings and limits: A preference for anti-spike CD8 responses marked VDJdb matching, which missed private and CD4 specificities.

As concerns this clonotype: Its specificity is unknown.

The TCR library protocol attached unique molecular identifiers to the individual cDNA molecules. TCRdb re-called the 5' RACE reads with MiXCR, one entry per CDR3 protein. The repertoire holds about 70,000 distinct CDR3 sequences, with around 15% as singletons. Germline loops: CDR1 MDHEN, CDR2 SYDVKM. Trimming removed 6 bases from V and 4 bases from J; junction bases left unmatched: 6. The CDR3 is 14 residues long. The material sequenced was whole blood, taken at baseline. The genes are TRBV28 and TRBJ1-1; 9 bases fit TRBD1. The receptor was derived from an adult who was a healthcare worker with PCR-confirmed SARS-CoV-2 infection or an uninfected control (not recorded which). CDR3 nucleotide sequence: TGTGCCAGCAGGAAAGACAGGGGGATCACTGAAGCTTTCTTT. Protein product: CASRKDRGITEAFF.